A selection of T cell receptor beta chains follows, all from one sample in a study of human T cells and chemical hapten exposure. TCRdb ran MiXCR on the RACE reads and lists one entry per CDR3 protein. The sample lists around 130,000 distinct CDR3 sequences; 10% to 15% were seen once. Material: whole blood, obtained in connection with sensitization to the hapten diphenylcyclopropenone (DPC). The receptors derive from a woman in her forties or fifties with alopecia areata. Some clones in this sample may be carry-over from other donors' samples. Both conserved end residues are part of each CDR3. D genes are given only for firm matches. Expanded clones are given a class, and other clones once, few, many or no size at all.

J gene | D gene | clone size | CDR3 length | V gene | CDR3 DNA | CDR3 protein
TRBJ2-1 | . | few | 15 | TRBV7-8 | TGTGCCAGCAGCTTAAGTCCTGGTGTTGGCAATGAGCAGTTCTTC | CASSLSPGVGNEQFF
TRBJ2-4 | . | . | 18 | TRBV6-1 | TGTGCCAGCACCCTAAAGGGGCAGGGGGCGGGAGTCAAAAACATTCAGTACTTC | CASTLKGQGAGVKNIQYF
TRBJ1-1 | TRBD1 | many | 15 | TRBV5-6 | TGTGCCAGCAGCCGGACAGGGGGCAAGGAGACTGAAGCTTTCTTT | CASSRTGGKETEAFF
TRBJ1-5 | . | many | 13 | TRBV29-1 | TGCAGCGCCACCGTGGGGGGCAATCAGCCCCAGCATTTT | CSATVGGNQPQHF
TRBJ2-7 | TRBD2 | . | 17 | TRBV5-1 | TGCGCCAGCAGCTTGGCCTCTAGCGGCCATGGGGCCTACGAGCAGTACTTC | CASSLASSGHGAYEQYF
TRBJ2-7 | . | few | 12 | TRBV10-3 | TGTGCCATCAGGATGCCGGGGCGCGAGCAGTACTTC | CAIRMPGREQYF
TRBJ2-1 | . | few | 11 | TRBV29-1 | TGCAGCGTTGGGTTGTTCAATGAGCAGTTCTTC | CSVGLFNEQFF
TRBJ2-3 | . | many | 14 | TRBV29-1 | TGCAGCGCCTCCGCAGAGGCCAGGGGAGATACGCAGTATTTT | CSASAEARGDTQYF
TRBJ2-3 | TRBD2 | few | 18 | TRBV20-1 | TGCAGTGCGAAGTCGGGGACTAGCGGTTACGGGCACACAGATACGCAGTATTTT | CSAKSGTSGYGHTDTQYF
TRBJ2-1 | TRBD2 | . | 14 | TRBV7-3 | TGTGCCAGCAGCTTACGGGGGACTAGCAATGAGCAGTTCTTC | CASSLRGTSNEQFF
TRBJ1-1 | . | . | 13 | TRBV4-3 | TGCGCCAGCAGCCAAGAGGGGGAACTTCCCGCTTTCTTT | CASSQEGELPAFF
TRBJ2-2 | . | . | 15 | TRBV7-6 | TGTGCCAGCAGCTTAGGGGGTGGCTACACCGGGGAGCTGTTTTTT | CASSLGGGYTGELFF
TRBJ2-3 | TRBD2 | few | 17 | TRBV20-1 | TGCAGTGCTAGATCTGCGCGGACTAGCAGAAGCACAGATACGCAGTATTTT | CSARSARTSRSTDTQYF
TRBJ2-4 | TRBD1 | few | 13 | TRBV24-1 | TGTGCCACCAGTGAGAGGGACAGAAACATTCAGTACTTC | CATSERDRNIQYF
TRBJ2-2 | . | . | 14 | TRBV7-9 | TGTGCCAGCAGCTTAGGAGCAGGGATCGGGGAGCTGTTTTTT | CASSLGAGIGELFF
TRBJ2-3 | . | . | 15 | TRBV5-1 | TGCGCCAGCAGCTTCAGACCTGACAGCACAGATACGCAGTATTTT | CASSFRPDSTDTQYF